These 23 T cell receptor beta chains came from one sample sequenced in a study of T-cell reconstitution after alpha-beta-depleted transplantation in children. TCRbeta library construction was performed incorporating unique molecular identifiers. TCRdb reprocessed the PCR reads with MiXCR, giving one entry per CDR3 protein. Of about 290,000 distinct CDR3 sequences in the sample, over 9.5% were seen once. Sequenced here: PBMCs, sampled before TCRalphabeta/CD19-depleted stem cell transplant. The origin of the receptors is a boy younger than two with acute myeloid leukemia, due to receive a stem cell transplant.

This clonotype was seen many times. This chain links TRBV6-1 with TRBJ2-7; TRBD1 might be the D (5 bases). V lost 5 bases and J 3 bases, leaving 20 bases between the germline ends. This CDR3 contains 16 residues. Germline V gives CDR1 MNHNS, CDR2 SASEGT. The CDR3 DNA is TGTGCCAGCAGTCAAGGGGTCGGCGGCCCCTACTACGAGCAGTACTTC. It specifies CASSQGVGGPYYEQYF.

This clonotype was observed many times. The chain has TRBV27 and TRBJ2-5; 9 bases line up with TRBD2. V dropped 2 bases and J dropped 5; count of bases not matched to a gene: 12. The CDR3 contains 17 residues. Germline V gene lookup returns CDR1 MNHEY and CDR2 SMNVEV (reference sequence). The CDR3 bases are TGTGCCAGCAGTTTACGGGTAGCGGGGGTAATGGGGGAGACCCAGTACTTC. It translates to CASSLRVAGVMGETQYF.

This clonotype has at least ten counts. The CDR3 region has the DNA TGCAGTGCTAGAGTTGAGACAGGGGAGACCCAGTACTTC. This translates into CSARVETGETQYF. This chain connects TRBV20-1 to TRBJ2-5; 7 bases match TRBD1. CDR1 DFQATT and CDR2 SNEGSKA come from the germline V gene (reference sequence). The ends lost 1 base at V and 5 bases at J; junction bases unmatched: 4. The CDR3 runs to 13 residues.

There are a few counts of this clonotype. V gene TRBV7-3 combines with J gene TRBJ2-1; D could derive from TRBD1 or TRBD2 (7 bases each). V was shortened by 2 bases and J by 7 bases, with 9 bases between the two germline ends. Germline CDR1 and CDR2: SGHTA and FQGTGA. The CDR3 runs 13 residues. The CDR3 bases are TGTGCCAGCAGCTTACAGGGGGGGAATGAGCAGTTCTTC. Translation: CASSLQGGNEQFF.

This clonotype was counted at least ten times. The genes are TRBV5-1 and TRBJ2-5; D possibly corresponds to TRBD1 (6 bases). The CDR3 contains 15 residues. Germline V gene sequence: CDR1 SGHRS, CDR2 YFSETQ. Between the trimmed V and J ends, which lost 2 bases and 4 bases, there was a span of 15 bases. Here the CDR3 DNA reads TGCGCCAGCAGCTTATTGGGGGCGCGGACAGAGACCCAGTACTTC. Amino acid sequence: CASSLLGARTETQYF.

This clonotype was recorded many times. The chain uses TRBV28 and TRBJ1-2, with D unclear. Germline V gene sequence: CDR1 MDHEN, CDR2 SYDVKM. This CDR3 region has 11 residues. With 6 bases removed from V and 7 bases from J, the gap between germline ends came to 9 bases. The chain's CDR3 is CASRRYTGYTF. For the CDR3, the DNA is TGTGCCAGCAGACGATACACTGGCTACACCTTC.

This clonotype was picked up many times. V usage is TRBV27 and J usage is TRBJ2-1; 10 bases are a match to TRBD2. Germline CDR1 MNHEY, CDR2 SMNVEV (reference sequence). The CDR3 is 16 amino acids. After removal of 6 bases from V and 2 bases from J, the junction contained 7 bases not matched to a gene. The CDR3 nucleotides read TGTGCCAGCAGCCCCTTTCTAGCGGGAGCCTACAATGAGCAGTTCTTC. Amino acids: CASSPFLAGAYNEQFF.

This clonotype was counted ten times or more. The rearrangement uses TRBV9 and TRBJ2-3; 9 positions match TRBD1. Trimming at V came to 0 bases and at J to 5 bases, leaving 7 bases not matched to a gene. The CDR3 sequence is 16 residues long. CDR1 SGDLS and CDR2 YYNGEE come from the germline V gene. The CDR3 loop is CASSVDRDRVRDTQYF. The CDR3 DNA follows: TGTGCCAGCAGCGTAGATAGGGACAGGGTAAGAGATACGCAGTATTTT.

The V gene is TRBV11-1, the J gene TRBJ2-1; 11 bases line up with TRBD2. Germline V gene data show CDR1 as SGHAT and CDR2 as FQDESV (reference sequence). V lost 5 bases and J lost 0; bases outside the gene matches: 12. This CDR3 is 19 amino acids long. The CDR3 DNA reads TGTGCCAGCAGCCCCGCGGGACTAGCGGCCTTATACTCCTACAATGAGCAGTTCTTC. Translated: CASSPAGLAALYSYNEQFF.

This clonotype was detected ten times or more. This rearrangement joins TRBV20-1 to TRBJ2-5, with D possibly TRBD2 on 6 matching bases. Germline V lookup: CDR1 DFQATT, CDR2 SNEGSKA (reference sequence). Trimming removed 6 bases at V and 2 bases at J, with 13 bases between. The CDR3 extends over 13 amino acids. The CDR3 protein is CSATLGGQETQYF. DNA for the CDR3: TGCAGTGCGACCCTGGGGGGACAAGAGACCCAGTACTTC.

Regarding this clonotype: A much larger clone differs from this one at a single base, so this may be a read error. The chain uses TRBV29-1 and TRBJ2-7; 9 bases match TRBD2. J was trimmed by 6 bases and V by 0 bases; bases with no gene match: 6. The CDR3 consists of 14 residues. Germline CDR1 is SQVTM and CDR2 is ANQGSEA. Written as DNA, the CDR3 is TGCAGCGTTGAAGATGTCGCTAGCGGGGCCGAGCAGTACTTC. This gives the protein CSVEDVASGAEQYF.

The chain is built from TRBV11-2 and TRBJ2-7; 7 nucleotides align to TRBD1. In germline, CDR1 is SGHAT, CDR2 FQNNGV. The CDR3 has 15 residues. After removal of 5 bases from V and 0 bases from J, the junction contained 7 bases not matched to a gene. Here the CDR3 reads CASSPLRDSSYEQYF. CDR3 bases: TGTGCCAGCAGCCCCCTCCGGGACAGCTCCTACGAGCAGTACTTC.

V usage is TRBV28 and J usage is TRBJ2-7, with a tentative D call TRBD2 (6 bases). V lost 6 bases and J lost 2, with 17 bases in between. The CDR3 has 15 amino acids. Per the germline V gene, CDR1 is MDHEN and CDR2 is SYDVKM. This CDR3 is CASSPGGSGTYEQYF. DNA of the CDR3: TGTGCCAGCAGCCCCGGTGGTAGCGGAACCTACGAGCAGTACTTC. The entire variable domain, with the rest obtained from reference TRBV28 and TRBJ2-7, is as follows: DVKVTQSSRYLVKRTGEKVFLECVQDMDHENMFWYRQDPGLGLRLIYFSYDVKMKEKGDIPEGYSVSREKKERFSLILESASTNQTSMYLCASSPGGSGTYEQYFGPGTRLTVT.

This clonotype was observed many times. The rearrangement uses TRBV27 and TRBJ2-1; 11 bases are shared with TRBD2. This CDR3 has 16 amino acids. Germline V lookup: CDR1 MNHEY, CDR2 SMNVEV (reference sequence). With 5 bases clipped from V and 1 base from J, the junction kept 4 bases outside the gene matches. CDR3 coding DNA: TGTGCCAGCAGTGCCCCTAGCGGGAGGTCCTACAATGAGCAGTTCTTC. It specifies CASSAPSGRSYNEQFF.

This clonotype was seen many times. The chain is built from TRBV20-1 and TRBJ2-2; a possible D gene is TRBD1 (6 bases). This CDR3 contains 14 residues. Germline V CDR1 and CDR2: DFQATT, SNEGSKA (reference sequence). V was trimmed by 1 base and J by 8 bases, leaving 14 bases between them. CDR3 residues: CSARARQGKGELFF. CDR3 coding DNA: TGCAGTGCTAGAGCAAGGCAGGGGAAGGGGGAGCTGTTTTTT.

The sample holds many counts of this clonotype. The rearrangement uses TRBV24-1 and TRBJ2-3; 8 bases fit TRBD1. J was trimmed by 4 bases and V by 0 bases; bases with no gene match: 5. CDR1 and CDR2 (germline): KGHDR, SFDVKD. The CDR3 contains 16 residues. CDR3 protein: CATSDLRDRRPDTQYF. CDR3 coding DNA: TGTGCCACCAGTGATTTGAGGGACAGGCGGCCAGATACGCAGTATTTT.

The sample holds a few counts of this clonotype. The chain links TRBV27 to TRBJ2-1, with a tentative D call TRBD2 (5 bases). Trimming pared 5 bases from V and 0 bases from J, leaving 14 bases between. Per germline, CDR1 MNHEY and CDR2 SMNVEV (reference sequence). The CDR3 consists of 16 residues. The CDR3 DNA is TGTGCCAGCAGTCGGTTAGGAGGAGACTCCTACAATGAGCAGTTCTTC. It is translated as CASSRLGGDSYNEQFF.

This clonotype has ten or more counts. The DNA for the CDR3 is TGTGCCAGCAGTCCTCGGACAGGGGGCATCGACGAGCAGTACTTC. Amino acids: CASSPRTGGIDEQYF. This chain connects TRBV12-3 or TRBV12-4 to TRBJ2-7; 11 positions agree with TRBD1. The CDR3 extends over 15 amino acids. J gave up 5 bases and V 5 bases, and 8 bases lay outside the gene matches.

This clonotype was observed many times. CDR3 in amino acids: CASSLEVGMNTEAFF. The CDR3 bases are TGCGCCAGCAGCTTGGAAGTGGGTATGAACACTGAAGCTTTCTTT. The V call is TRBV5-1, the J call TRBJ1-1, with no clear D. The V and J ends lost 0 bases and 0 bases respectively, with 9 bases between them. CDR1 is SGHRS and CDR2 is YFSETQ in the germline V gene. The CDR3 consists of 15 residues.

The CDR3 spells CASSRAHGLDVQFF. CDR3 nucleotides: TGTGCCAGCAGTCGTGCCCACGGACTAGATGTGCAGTTCTTC. V gene TRBV28 combines with J gene TRBJ2-1, with 7 bases matching TRBD2. The CDR3 extends over 14 amino acids. The J segment lost 12 bases and the V segment lost 5 bases, leaving 13 bases of the junction unmatched. The germline V gene has CDR1 MDHEN and CDR2 SYDVKM.

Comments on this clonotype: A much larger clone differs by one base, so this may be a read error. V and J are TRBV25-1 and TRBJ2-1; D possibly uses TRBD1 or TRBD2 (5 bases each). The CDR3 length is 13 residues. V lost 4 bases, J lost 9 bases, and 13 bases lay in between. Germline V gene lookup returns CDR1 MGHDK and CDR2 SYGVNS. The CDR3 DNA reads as TGTGCCAGCAGTGCCTTAGAGGGGATTGAGCAGTTCTTC. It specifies CASSALEGIEQFF.

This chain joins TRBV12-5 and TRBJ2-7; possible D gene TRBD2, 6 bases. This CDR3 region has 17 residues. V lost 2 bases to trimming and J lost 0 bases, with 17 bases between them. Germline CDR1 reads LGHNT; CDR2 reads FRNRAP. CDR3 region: CASGLRTNGTSSYEQYF. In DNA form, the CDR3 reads TGTGCTAGTGGTTTGCGGACTAACGGGACGAGCTCCTACGAGCAGTACTTC.

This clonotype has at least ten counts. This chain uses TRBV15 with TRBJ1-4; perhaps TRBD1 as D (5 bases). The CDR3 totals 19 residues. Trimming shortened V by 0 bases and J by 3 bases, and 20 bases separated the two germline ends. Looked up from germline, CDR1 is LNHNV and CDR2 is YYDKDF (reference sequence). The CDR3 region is CATSRDLDSTLISNEKLFF. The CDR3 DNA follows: TGTGCCACCAGCAGAGATCTCGACAGCACCCTTATTTCTAATGAAAAACTGTTTTTT. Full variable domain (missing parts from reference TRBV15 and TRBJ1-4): DAMVIQNPRYQVTQFGKPVTLSCSQTLNHNVMYWYQQKSSQAPKLLFHYYDKDFNNEADTPDNFQSRRPNTSFCFLDIRSPGLGDTAMYLCATSRDLDSTLISNEKLFFGSGTQLSVL.